Described below is a single T cell receptor beta chain sequence and its context. The CDR3 is made up of 14 amino acids. The V gene's germline CDR1 is ENHRY and CDR2 SYGVKD. V was pared by 10 bases and J by 8 bases, with 4 bases of the junction left unmatched. The Seattle patients joined while their infection was active and were tracked longitudinally afterward. These data are taken from a study of blood T cell repertoires in COVID-19. Study as a whole: The United States, Italy and Spain provided the acute and convalescent COVID-19 samples. PBMCs, B-cell-depleted T cells, or T cells provided the cDNA or gDNA that made up the material.

In the source study's methods: For nucleated cells, counts were estimated from reference gene primer amplification. The assay was immunoSEQ multiplex PCR, and TCRdb's table has in-frame clones only and misses some. V, J and clone size are those of that table, while D and trimming were read from the DNA. The sample carries over 65,000 clones, 65% to 90% recorded once. Sequencing was done on a sample of peripheral blood. This sequence joins TRBV10-3 and TRBJ2-2, with 16 bases that match TRBD2. The TCR originated in a man older than 75 with COVID-19, enrolled during active disease. This chain's CDR3 is CATGTSGGAGELFF. The CDR3 DNA reads TGTGCCACCGGGACTAGCGGGGGGGCGGGGGAGCTGTTTTTT.